The following is a T cell receptor beta chain sequence with its context. Its antigen remains unknown. The entry originates in a study of long-term antiretroviral therapy in people with HIV. Findings and limits, study-wide: Adherence to ART, viral resistance and therapy changes lacked any data. HIV repertoires had narrower CDR3 length ranges than controls. Pre-ART-expanded clones dominated the repertoire at all time points.

Survey-level resolution applied to immunoSEQ assay v3.0. Profiled with immunoSEQ multiplex PCR; TCRdb holds only in-frame clones, not every one. The data contain tens of thousands of clones, 88% of them singletons. Everyone in the study who had HIV was treated in the United States. This CDR3 has 13 amino acids. CDR1 and CDR2 (germline): SNHLY, FYNNEI. Trimming removed 5 bases at V and 0 bases at J, with 8 bases between. This receptor was identified in a man aged 25-40 years with HIV. Sequencing was performed on unsorted PBMCs, taken almost 4.6 years after starting antiretroviral therapy. This chain links TRBV2 with TRBJ2-7, with unresolved D. In nucleotides, the CDR3 is TGTGCCAGCAGTATTCCCCACTCCTACGAGCAGTACTTC. Translation gives CASSIPHSYEQYF. Together with reference TRBV2 and TRBJ2-7, the CDR3 gives the full variable domain: EPEVTQTPSHQVTQMGQEVILRCVPISNHLYFYWYRQILGQKVEFLVSFYNNEISEKSEIFDDQFSVERPDGSNFTLKIRSTKLEDSAMYFCASSIPHSYEQYFGPGTRLTVT.